This T cell receptor beta chain stems from a study of Ad26.COV2.S vaccination and SARS-CoV-2 variants. Whole-study results and caveats: Estimates derived from TCR breadth and depth analyses may have underestimated total T cell responses.

On this clone: What it recognizes is unknown.

Clones were read by immunoSEQ multiplex PCR, and TCRdb kept only the in-frame ones, dropping some. The profile shows over 130,000 clones, roughly 89% of them singletons. There are 13 residues in the CDR3. Losses at the gene ends were 8 bases for V and 1 base for J; bases not matched to a gene: 4. The germline gives CDR1 SNHLY, CDR2 FYNNEI. The receptor's source is a human donor who had recovered from COVID-19. V usage is TRBV2 and J usage is TRBJ2-5; 7 bases align to TRBD1. The material sequenced was peripheral blood, taken after recovery from COVID-19. This chain's CDR3 is CASGTVFQETQYF. CDR3 bases: TGTGCCAGCGGGACAGTTTTCCAAGAGACCCAGTACTTC.